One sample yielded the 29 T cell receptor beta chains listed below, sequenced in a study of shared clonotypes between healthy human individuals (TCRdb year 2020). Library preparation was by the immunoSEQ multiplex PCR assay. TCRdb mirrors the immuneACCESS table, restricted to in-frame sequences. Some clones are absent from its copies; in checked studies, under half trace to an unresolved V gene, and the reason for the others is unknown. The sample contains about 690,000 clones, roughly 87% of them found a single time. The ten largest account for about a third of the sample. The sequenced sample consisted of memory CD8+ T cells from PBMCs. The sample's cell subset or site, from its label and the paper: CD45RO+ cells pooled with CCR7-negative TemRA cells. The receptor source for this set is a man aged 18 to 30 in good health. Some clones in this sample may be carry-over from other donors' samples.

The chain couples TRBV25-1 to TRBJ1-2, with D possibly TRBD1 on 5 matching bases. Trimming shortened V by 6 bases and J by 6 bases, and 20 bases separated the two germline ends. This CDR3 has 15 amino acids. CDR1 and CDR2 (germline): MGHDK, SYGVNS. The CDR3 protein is CASSLGPQLGHGYTF. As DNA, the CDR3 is TGTGCCAGCAGCTTGGGGCCCCAGCTGGGGCATGGCTACACCTTC.

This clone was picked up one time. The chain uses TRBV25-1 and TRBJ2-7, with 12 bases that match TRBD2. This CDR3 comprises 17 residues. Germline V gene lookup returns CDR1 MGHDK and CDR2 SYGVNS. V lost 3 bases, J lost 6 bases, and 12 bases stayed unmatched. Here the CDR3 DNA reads TGTGCCAGCAGTGACCACCGGACTAGCGGGAAAGGGCGCGAGCAGTACTTC. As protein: CASSDHRTSGKGREQYF.

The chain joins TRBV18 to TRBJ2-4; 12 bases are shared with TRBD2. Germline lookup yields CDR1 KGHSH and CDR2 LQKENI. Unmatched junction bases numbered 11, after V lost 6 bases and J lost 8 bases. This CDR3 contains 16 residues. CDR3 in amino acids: CASSPTSGRFIDIQYF. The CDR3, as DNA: TGTGCCAGCTCGCCCACTAGCGGGAGGTTTATTGACATTCAGTACTTC.

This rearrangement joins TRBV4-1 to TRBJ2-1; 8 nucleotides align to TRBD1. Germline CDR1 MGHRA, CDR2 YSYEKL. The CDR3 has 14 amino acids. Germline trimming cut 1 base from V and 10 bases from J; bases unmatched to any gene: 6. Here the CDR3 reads CASSQGQGAREQFF. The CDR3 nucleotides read TGCGCCAGCAGCCAAGGGCAGGGGGCGCGAGAGCAGTTCTTC.

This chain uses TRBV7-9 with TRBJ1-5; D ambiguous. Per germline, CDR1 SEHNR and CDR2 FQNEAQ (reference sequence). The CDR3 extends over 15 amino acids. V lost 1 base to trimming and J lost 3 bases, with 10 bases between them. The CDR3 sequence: CASSLGQSLNQPQHF. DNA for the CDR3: TGTGCCAGCAGCTTAGGGCAGTCGCTCAATCAGCCCCAGCATTTT.

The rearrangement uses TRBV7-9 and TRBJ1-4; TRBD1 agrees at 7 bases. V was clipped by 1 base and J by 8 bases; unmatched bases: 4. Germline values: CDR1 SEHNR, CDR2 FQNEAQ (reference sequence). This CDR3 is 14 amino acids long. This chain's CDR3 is CASSLGQGEEKLFF. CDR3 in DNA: TGTGCCAGCAGCTTAGGGCAGGGGGAAGAAAAACTGTTTTTT.

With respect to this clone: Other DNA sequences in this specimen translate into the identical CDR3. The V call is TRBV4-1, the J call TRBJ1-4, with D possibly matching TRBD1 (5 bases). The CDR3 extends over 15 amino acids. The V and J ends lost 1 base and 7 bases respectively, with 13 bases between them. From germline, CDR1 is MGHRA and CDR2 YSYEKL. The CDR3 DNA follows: TGCGCCAGCAGCCAAGCTCGGCAGGGTAGTGAAAAACTGTTTTTT. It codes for CASSQARQGSEKLFF.

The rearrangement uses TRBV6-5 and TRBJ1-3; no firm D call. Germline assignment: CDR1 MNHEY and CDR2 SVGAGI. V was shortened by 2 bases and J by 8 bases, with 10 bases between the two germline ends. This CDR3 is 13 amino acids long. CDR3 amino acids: CASSYRVGDTIYF. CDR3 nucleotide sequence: TGTGCCAGCAGTTACCGGGTCGGGGACACCATATATTTT.

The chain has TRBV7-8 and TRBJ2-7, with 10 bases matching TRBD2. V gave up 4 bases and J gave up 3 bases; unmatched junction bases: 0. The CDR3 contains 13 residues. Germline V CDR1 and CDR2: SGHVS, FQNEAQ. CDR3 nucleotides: TGTGCCAGCAGCTCTAGCGGGAGCTACGAGCAGTACTTC. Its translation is CASSSSGSYEQYF.

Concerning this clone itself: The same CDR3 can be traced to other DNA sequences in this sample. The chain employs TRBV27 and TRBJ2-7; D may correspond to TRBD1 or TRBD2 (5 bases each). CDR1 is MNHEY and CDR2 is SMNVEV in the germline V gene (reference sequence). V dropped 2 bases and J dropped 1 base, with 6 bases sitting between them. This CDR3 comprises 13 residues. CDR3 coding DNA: TGTGCCAGCAGTTTAGGGGGTTCCTACGAGCAGTACTTC. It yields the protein CASSLGGSYEQYF.

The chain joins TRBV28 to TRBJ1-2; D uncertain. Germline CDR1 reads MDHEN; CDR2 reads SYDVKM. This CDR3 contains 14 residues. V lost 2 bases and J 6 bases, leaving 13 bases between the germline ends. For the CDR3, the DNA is TGTGCCAGCAGTTTAGTTGGGGTTGGGCATGGCTACACCTTC. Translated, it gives CASSLVGVGHGYTF.

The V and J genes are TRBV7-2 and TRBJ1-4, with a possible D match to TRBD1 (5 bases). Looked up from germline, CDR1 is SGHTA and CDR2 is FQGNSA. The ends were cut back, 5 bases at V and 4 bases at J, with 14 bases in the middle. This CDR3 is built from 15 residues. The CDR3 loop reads CASSEMTANNEKLFF. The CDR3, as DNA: TGTGCCAGCAGCGAGATGACAGCCAATAATGAAAAACTGTTTTTT. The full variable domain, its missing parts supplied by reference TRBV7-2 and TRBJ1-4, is GAGVSQSPSNKVTEKGKDVELRCDPISGHTALYWYRQSLGQGLEFLIYFQGNSAPDKSGLPSDRFSAERTGGSVSTLTIQRTQQEDSAVYLCASSEMTANNEKLFFGSGTQLSVL.

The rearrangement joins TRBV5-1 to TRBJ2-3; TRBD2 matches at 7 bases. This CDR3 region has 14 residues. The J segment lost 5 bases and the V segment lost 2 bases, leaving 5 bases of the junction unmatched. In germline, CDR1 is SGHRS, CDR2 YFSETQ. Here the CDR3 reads CASSLGRGQDTQYF. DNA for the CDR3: TGCGCCAGCAGCTTAGGGAGGGGTCAAGATACGCAGTATTTT.

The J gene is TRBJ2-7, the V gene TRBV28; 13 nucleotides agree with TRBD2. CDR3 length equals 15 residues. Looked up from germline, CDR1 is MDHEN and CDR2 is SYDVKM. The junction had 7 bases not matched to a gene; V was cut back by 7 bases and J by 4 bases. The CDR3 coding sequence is TGTGCCAGCAAGGGAACTAGCGGGAGGGAGTACGAGCAGTACTTC. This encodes CASKGTSGREYEQYF.

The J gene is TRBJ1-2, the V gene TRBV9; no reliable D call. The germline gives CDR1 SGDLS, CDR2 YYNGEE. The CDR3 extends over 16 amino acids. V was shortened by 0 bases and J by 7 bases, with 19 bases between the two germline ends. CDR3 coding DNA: TGTGCCAGCAGCGTAGAAGGTGCAGACACGTGGAGTGGCTACACCTTC. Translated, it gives CASSVEGADTWSGYTF.

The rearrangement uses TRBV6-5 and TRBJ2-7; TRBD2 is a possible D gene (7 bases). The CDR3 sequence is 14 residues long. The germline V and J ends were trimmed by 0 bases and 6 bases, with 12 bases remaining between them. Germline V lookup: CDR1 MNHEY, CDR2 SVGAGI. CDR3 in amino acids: CASSYSGGLGEQYF. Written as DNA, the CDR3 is TGTGCCAGCAGTTACTCGGGGGGGCTTGGCGAGCAGTACTTC.

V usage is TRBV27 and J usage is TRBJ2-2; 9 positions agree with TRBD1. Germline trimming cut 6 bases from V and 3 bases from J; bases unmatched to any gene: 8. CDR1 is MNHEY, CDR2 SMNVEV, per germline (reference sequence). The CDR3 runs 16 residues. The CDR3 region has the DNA TGTGCCAGCAGCTCCGGACAGGGGTTATACACCGGGGAGCTGTTTTTT. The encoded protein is CASSSGQGLYTGELFF.

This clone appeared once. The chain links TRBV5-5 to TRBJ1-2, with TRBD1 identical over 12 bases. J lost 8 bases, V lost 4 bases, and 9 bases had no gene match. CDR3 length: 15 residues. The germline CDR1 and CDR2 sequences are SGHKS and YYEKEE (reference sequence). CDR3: CASSPWGTGGGGYTF. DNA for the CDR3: TGTGCCAGCAGCCCCTGGGGGACAGGGGGCGGCGGCTACACCTTC. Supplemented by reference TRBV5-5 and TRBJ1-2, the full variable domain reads DAGVTQSPTHLIKTRGQQVTLRCSPISGHKSVSWYQQVLGQGPQFIFQYYEKEERGRGNFPDRFSARQFPNYSSELNVNALLLGDSALYLCASSPWGTGGGGYTFGSGTRLTVV.

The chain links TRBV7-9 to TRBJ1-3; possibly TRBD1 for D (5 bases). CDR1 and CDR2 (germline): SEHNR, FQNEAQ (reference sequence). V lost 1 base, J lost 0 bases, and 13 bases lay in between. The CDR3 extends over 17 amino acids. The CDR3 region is CASSLGGLGVSGNTIYF. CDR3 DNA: TGTGCCAGCAGCTTAGGGGGCTTAGGAGTCTCTGGAAACACCATATATTTT.

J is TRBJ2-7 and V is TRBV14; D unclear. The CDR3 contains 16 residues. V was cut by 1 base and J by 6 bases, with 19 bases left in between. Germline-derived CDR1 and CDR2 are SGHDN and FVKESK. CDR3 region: CASSQVSALYLGEQYF. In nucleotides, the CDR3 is TGTGCCAGCAGCCAAGTGTCGGCTTTGTACCTTGGCGAGCAGTACTTC.

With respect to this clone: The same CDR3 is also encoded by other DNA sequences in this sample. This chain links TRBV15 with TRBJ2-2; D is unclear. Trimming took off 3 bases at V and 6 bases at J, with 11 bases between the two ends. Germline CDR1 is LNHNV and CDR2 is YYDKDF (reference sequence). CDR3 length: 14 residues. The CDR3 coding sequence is TGTGCCACCAGCAGGGAACATAGGGCCGGGGAGCTGTTTTTT. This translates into CATSREHRAGELFF.

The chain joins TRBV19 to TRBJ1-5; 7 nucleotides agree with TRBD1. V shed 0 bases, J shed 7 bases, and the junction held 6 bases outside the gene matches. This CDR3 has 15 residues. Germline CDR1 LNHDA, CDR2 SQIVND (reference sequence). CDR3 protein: CASSIDRQGLQPQHF. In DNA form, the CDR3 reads TGTGCCAGTAGTATAGACCGACAGGGATTGCAGCCCCAGCATTTT.

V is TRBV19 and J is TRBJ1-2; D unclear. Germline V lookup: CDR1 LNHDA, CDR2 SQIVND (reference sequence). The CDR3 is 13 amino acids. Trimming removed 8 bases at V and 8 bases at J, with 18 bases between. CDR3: CASEGGSARGYTF. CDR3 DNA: TGTGCCAGTGAGGGCGGCTCCGCTAGAGGCTACACCTTC.

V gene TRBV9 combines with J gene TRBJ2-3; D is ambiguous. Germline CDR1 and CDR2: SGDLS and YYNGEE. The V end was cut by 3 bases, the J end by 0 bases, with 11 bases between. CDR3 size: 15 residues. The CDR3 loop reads CASSGQRSSTDTQYF. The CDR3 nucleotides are TGTGCCAGCAGCGGTCAACGGTCTAGCACAGATACGCAGTATTTT.

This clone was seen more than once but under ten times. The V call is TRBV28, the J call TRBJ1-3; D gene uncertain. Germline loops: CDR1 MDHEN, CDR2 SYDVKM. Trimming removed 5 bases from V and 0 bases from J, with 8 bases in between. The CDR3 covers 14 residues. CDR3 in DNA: TGTGCCAGCAGTCCCGCGGGCTCTGGAAACACCATATATTTT. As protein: CASSPAGSGNTIYF.

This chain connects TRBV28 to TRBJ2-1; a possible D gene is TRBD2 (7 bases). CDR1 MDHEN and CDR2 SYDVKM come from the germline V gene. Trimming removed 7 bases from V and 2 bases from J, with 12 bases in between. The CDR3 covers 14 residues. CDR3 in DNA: TGTGCCAGCATGGGAGGGGGTGCCTACAATGAGCAGTTCTTC. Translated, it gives CASMGGGAYNEQFF.

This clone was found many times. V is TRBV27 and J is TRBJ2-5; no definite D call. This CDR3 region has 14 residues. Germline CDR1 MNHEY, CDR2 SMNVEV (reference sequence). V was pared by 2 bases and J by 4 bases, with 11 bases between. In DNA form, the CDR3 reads TGTGCCAGCAGTTTACATGGAGCTCCAGAGACCCAGTACTTC. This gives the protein CASSLHGAPETQYF.

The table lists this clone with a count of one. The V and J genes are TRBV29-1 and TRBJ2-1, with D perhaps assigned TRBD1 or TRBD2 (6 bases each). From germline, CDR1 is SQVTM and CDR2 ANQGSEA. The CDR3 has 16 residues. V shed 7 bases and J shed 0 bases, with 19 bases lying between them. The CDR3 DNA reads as TGCAGCGCCCGTGGGGGGCCCTACAGCTCCTACAATGAGCAGTTCTTC. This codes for CSARGGPYSSYNEQFF.

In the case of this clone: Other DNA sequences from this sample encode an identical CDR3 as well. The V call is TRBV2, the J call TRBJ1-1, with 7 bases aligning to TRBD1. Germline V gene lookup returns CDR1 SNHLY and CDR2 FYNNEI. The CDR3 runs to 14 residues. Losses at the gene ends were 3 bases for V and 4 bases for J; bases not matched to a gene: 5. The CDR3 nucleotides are TGTGCCAGCAGTGACCGACAGGGATCCACTGAAGCTTTCTTT. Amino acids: CASSDRQGSTEAFF.